Listed below are T cell receptor beta chains from one sample, sequenced in a study of shared T cell receptors in the human thymus. Clones were sequenced by immunoSEQ multiplex PCR, and TCRdb holds only the in-frame ones, with some missing. The sample has over 450,000 clones, 70% to 80% seen once; the top ten hold roughly 0.013%. This sample also belongs to another study, concerning human thymus T cells.

Sequencing was done on a sample of thymocytes. These receptors were taken from a boy under three years old with a congenital heart defect. Each CDR3 is given with its conserved first and last residue. Each record gives: J gene, D gene, clone size, V gene, CDR3 protein, CDR3 DNA. A D gene is named only where the DNA matches it firmly. Size tells how often a clone was seen (once, few, many) or the class of an expanded clone, and some rows leave it out.

TRBJ2-5,.,.,TRBV28,CASSPSPSQETQYF,TGTGCCAGCAGTCCAAGTCCCAGCCAAGAGACCCAGTACTTC
TRBJ2-3,TRBD2,.,TRBV5-6,CASSQDGAGGPDTQYF,TGTGCCAGCAGCCAGGACGGAGCGGGAGGGCCAGATACGCAGTATTTT
TRBJ2-1,TRBD1,.,TRBV2,CAGSSHRTGSYNEQFF,TGTGCCGGATCTTCTCACCGGACAGGGTCCTACAATGAGCAGTTCTTC
TRBJ2-2,.,.,TRBV15,CATRDSNTGELFF,TGTGCCACCAGGGACTCGAACACCGGGGAGCTGTTTTTT
TRBJ2-5,.,.,TRBV11-3,CASRFYRFPYQETQYF,TGTGCCAGCAGGTTCTACAGGTTCCCCTACCAAGAGACCCAGTACTTC
TRBJ1-2,TRBD1,once,TRBV7-9,CASSPPGQGCYGYTF,TGTGCCAGCAGCCCTCCGGGACAGGGCTGCTATGGCTACACCTTC
TRBJ2-5,TRBD2,.,TRBV7-7,CASSFGLGAETQYF,TGTGCTAGCAGCTTTGGACTAGGGGCTGAGACCCAGTACTTC
TRBJ1-2,.,.,TRBV11-1,CASSFSPRYGYTF,TGTGCCAGCAGCTTTAGCCCGCGCTATGGCTACACCTTC
TRBJ2-7,TRBD2,.,TRBV7-9,CASSLDSGSLHEQYF,TGTGCCAGCAGCTTAGATAGCGGGAGTCTCCACGAGCAGTACTTC
TRBJ2-5,.,once,TRBV5-6,CASTFISETQYF,TGTGCCAGCACCTTTATTTCCGAGACCCAGTACTTC
TRBJ1-5,.,.,TRBV28,CASDCYSNQPQHF,TGTGCCAGCGACTGCTATAGCAATCAGCCCCAGCATTTT
TRBJ2-1,TRBD2,.,TRBV30,CAWSVIGLAGGFSYNEQFF,TGTGCCTGGAGTGTCATCGGGCTAGCGGGAGGCTTCTCCTACAATGAGCAGTTCTTC
TRBJ2-1,TRBD2,.,TRBV7-7,CASSRHARTSGRDEQFF,TGTGCCAGCAGCCGCCATGCCCGGACTAGCGGTCGGGATGAGCAGTTCTTC
TRBJ2-7,TRBD2,.,TRBV27,CASSLRRGLAGIFYEQYF,TGTGCCAGCAGTTTAAGGAGGGGACTAGCGGGAATTTTCTACGAGCAGTACTTC
TRBJ1-2,TRBD1,.,TRBV27,CASSRAGTAFGAFYGYTF,TGTGCCAGCAGTCGGGCCGGGACAGCTTTCGGGGCTTTCTATGGCTACACCTTC